Below, 11 T cell receptor beta chains from the same sample are listed, as sequenced in a study of blood T cell repertoires in COVID-19. The method was immunoSEQ multiplex PCR; TCRdb's version includes in-frame clones alone and lacks a portion of them. The table records about 100,000 clones, more than 60% of them present only once. Sequenced: peripheral blood. These receptors all come from a man in his sixties or seventies with active or convalescent COVID-19.

DNA of the CDR3: TGTGCCAGCAGCTTAGGACCAGGGGGATACACTGAAGCTTTCTTT. The encoded protein is CASSLGPGGYTEAFF. This chain uses TRBV5-5 with TRBJ1-1; 7 bases are shared with TRBD1. The J segment lost 3 bases and the V segment lost 2 bases, leaving 7 bases of the junction unmatched. Germline V lookup: CDR1 SGHKS, CDR2 YYEKEE (reference sequence). The length of the CDR3 is 15 residues.

This clone was counted a few times. This chain uses TRBV28 with TRBJ1-1; unclear D gene. CDR3 length: 14 residues. Trimming removed 6 bases at V and 1 base at J, with 12 bases between. Germline-derived CDR1 and CDR2 are MDHEN and SYDVKM. CDR3 protein: CASSNIIPNTEAFF. CDR3 sequence (DNA): TGTGCCAGCAGCAACATCATACCGAACACTGAAGCTTTCTTT. The full variable domain, in which reference TRBV28 and TRBJ1-1 provide the parts outside the CDR3, is DVKVTQSSRYLVKRTGEKVFLECVQDMDHENMFWYRQDPGLGLRLIYFSYDVKMKEKGDIPEGYSVSREKKERFSLILESASTNQTSMYLCASSNIIPNTEAFFGQGTRLTVV.

This rearrangement joins TRBV18 to TRBJ1-2; D not certain. Germline V gene lookup returns CDR1 KGHSH and CDR2 LQKENI. The CDR3 length is 15 residues. Trimming left V 2 bases short and J 8 bases short, with 18 bases between. The DNA of the CDR3 is TGTGCCAGCTCACCAGCAGAACAGTCTTTCAGGGGCTACACCTTC. It codes for CASSPAEQSFRGYTF.

The chain is built from TRBV6-1 and TRBJ2-1; 12 bases fit TRBD2. Germline loops: CDR1 MNHNS, CDR2 SASEGT. This CDR3 spans 18 amino acids. The trim removed 2 bases at V and 1 base at J, leaving 6 bases unmatched. The CDR3 nucleotides read TGTGCCAGCAGTGAAAGGCTAGCGGGAGGGCCTTCCTACAATGAGCAGTTCTTC. It specifies CASSERLAGGPSYNEQFF.

The chain recombines TRBV5-1 with TRBJ2-7, with D perhaps matching TRBD1 (6 bases). V was cut by 4 bases and J by 1 base, with 12 bases left in between. The CDR3 loop spans 14 amino acids. Germline values: CDR1 SGHRS, CDR2 YFSETQ. CDR3 region: CASSAGDKSYEQYF. The CDR3 DNA reads TGCGCCAGCAGCGCCGGGGACAAATCCTACGAGCAGTACTTC.

The genes are TRBV4-1 and TRBJ2-6, with D possibly matching TRBD2 (5 bases). This CDR3 has 14 amino acids. CDR1 and CDR2 from the germline V gene are MGHRA and YSYEKL. Trimming cost V 4 bases and J 1 base, with 5 bases left between them. The CDR3 bases are TGCGCCAGCAGCCGAGGGTCTGGGGCCAACGTCCTGACTTTC. It yields the protein CASSRGSGANVLTF.

V usage is TRBV30 and J usage is TRBJ1-1; 7 bases align to TRBD1. The CDR3 extends over 13 amino acids. The V segment lost 6 bases and the J segment 9 bases; nucleotides outside the gene matches: 13. CDR1 and CDR2 from the germline V gene are GTSNPN and SVGIG (reference sequence). CDR3 sequence: CACSGQGGGKAFF. Here the CDR3 DNA reads TGTGCCTGCTCGGGTCAGGGGGGTGGAAAAGCTTTCTTT.

V gene TRBV18 combines with J gene TRBJ2-3, with 9 bases identical to TRBD2. The trim removed 0 bases at V and 3 bases at J, leaving 1 base unmatched. CDR1 and CDR2 (germline): KGHSH, LQKENI. CDR3 size: 15 residues. In DNA, the CDR3 is TGTGCCAGCTCACCACCTAGCGGGAGAACAGATACGCAGTATTTT. Translating it yields CASSPPSGRTDTQYF.

The table lists this clone with a few counts. The chain carries TRBV6-1 and TRBJ1-2; D unclear. V shed 0 bases and J shed 7 bases, with 15 bases lying between them. CDR3 size: 15 residues. From germline, CDR1 is MNHNS and CDR2 SASEGT. The CDR3 DNA sequence: TGTGCCAGCAGTGAAGCAAGCCAGAGGATGAGTGGCTACACCTTC. Its translation is CASSEASQRMSGYTF.

The count of this clone is one. V gene TRBV4-1 combines with J gene TRBJ2-7; the D gene is possibly TRBD2 (5 bases). With 0 bases removed from V and 3 bases from J, the gap between germline ends came to 12 bases. The CDR3 has 15 residues. Germline V gene sequence: CDR1 MGHRA, CDR2 YSYEKL. The CDR3 protein is CASSQERAEDYEQYF. The CDR3 DNA reads TGCGCCAGCAGCCAAGAGCGGGCTGAAGACTACGAGCAGTACTTC.

This chain uses TRBV3-1 (or the pseudogene TRBV3-2) with TRBJ2-3; D possibly corresponds to TRBD1 (5 bases). V was shortened by 4 bases and J by 4 bases, with 9 bases between the two germline ends. Germline lookup yields CDR1 LGHDT and CDR2 YNNKEL (reference sequence). The CDR3 sequence is 13 residues long. The CDR3 spells CASSLQGPDTQYF. For the CDR3, the DNA is TGTGCCAGCAGCCTGCAGGGCCCAGATACGCAGTATTTT.